The sequence of this TCR beta chain was determined in a study of T cells in Graves' hyperthyroidism and ophthalmopathy. Template material for amplifying TCR beta CDR3 regions consisted of RNA transcripts. TCR CDR3 underwent first-round RT-PCR with the HTBI primer set. TCRdb re-analysed the multiplex PCR reads in MiXCR, keeping a single row per CDR3 protein. The table shows fewer than 500,000 distinct CDR3 sequences, with 13% occurring only once. The origin of this receptor is a man aged 30-40 years with Graves' hyperthyroidism that later progressed to Graves' ophthalmopathy. The sequenced sample consisted of blood.

For the CDR3, the DNA is TGTGCCAGCAGTTACTCGTTCCGGGACGGAACGAAAGAGACCCAGTACTTC. It encodes CASSYSFRDGTKETQYF. The chain couples TRBV6-2 or TRBV6-3 to TRBJ2-5, with D perhaps assigned TRBD1 or TRBD2 (5 bases each). The CDR3 totals 17 residues. Trimming cost V 0 bases and J 3 bases, with 17 bases left between them. Germline V gene sequence: CDR1 MNHEY, CDR2 SVGEGT.